One and the same sample provided the 17 T cell receptor beta chains below, sequenced in a study of blood T cell repertoires in COVID-19. Clones were sequenced by immunoSEQ multiplex PCR, and TCRdb holds only the in-frame ones, with some missing. The sample has about 320,000 clones; around 90% are singletons. Sequencing used peripheral blood. The receptors were sampled from a man younger than 35 who had recovered from COVID-19.

The chain is built from TRBV9 and TRBJ2-7; D gene uncertain. This CDR3 comprises 14 residues. V lost 0 bases, J lost 4 bases, and 11 bases lay in between. CDR1 is SGDLS, CDR2 YYNGEE, per germline. The CDR3 reads CASSVAPETYEQYF. CDR3 nucleotide sequence: TGTGCCAGCAGCGTAGCCCCAGAGACTTACGAGCAGTACTTC.

V usage is TRBV20-1 and J usage is TRBJ2-5; D is undetermined. Germline V gene sequence: CDR1 DFQATT, CDR2 SNEGSKA (reference sequence). The CDR3 has 11 residues. V shed 6 bases and J shed 7 bases, with 12 bases lying between them. Here the CDR3 DNA reads TGCAGTGCACCCTGGTCGCGGACCCAGTACTTC. Translation gives CSAPWSRTQYF.

This chain links TRBV5-6 with TRBJ1-2, with 8 nucleotides matching TRBD1. Germline CDR1 is SGHDT and CDR2 is YYEEEE. The CDR3 is 15 amino acids. V lost 4 bases and J lost 2; bases outside the gene matches: 7. The CDR3, as DNA: TGTGCCAGCAGCGGGAACAGGGGGATCAACTATGGCTACACCTTC. This translates into CASSGNRGINYGYTF.

The rearrangement links TRBV6-2 or TRBV6-3 to TRBJ2-7, with TRBD1 matching 11 bases. Germline V gene data show CDR1 as MNHEY and CDR2 as SVGEGT. The V and J ends lost 2 bases and 3 bases, in that order; junction bases with no gene match: 6. The CDR3 totals 16 residues. CDR3 DNA sequence: TGTGCCAGCAGTTACGATCCGGGACAGGGGGACTACGAGCAGTACTTC. Its translation is CASSYDPGQGDYEQYF.

J is TRBJ1-6 and V is TRBV13; no definite D call. Trimming stripped 2 bases from V and 0 bases from J, with 14 bases between. The CDR3 is made up of 18 amino acids. Germline V gene sequence: CDR1 PRHDT, CDR2 FYEKMQ (reference sequence). The CDR3 coding sequence is TGTGCCAGCAGCTTATCCCGCACGGAGAGCTCCTATAATTCACCCCTCCACTTT. This encodes CASSLSRTESSYNSPLHF.

The V gene is TRBV18, the J gene TRBJ2-5; D remains ambiguous. The germline V gene has CDR1 KGHSH and CDR2 LQKENI. Between the trimmed V and J ends, which lost 1 base and 5 bases, there was a span of 5 bases. The CDR3 sequence is 12 residues long. The CDR3 region is CASSPLPETQYF. The CDR3 bases are TGTGCCAGCTCACCACTTCCGGAGACCCAGTACTTC.

The rearrangement joins TRBV29-1 to TRBJ2-1, with 14 bases lining up with TRBD2. The CDR3 contains 15 residues. Germline lookup yields CDR1 SQVTM and CDR2 ANQGSEA. Unmatched junction bases numbered 4, after V lost 5 bases and J lost 4 bases. The CDR3 DNA reads TGCAGCGTTTCGGGGACTAGCGGGGGTTACAATGAGCAGTTCTTC. The encoded protein is CSVSGTSGGYNEQFF.

As DNA, the CDR3 is TGTGCCAGCAGATATAGCGGGGGGGGAGAGACCCAGTACTTC. This gives the protein CASRYSGGGETQYF. V gene TRBV7-2 combines with J gene TRBJ2-5; 11 bases are shared with TRBD2. Germline lookup yields CDR1 SGHTA and CDR2 FQGNSA. The CDR3 covers 14 residues. V lost 6 bases, J lost 4 bases, and 4 bases stayed unmatched. The variable domain in full, with the rest retrieved from reference TRBV7-2 and TRBJ2-5, is GAGVSQSPSNKVTEKGKDVELRCDPISGHTALYWYRQSLGQGLEFLIYFQGNSAPDKSGLPSDRFSAERTGGSVSTLTIQRTQQEDSAVYLCASRYSGGGETQYFGPGTRLLVL.

The rearrangement links TRBV6-2 or TRBV6-3 to TRBJ2-5, with 9 bases fitting TRBD1. The junction had 4 bases not matched to a gene; V was cut back by 1 base and J by 7 bases. The CDR3 has 14 amino acids. The germline V gene has CDR1 MNHEY and CDR2 SVGEGT. The CDR3, as DNA: TGTGCCAGCAGTTACTGGGGGACAGGGCCGACCCAGTACTTC. This codes for CASSYWGTGPTQYF.

The genes are TRBV25-1 and TRBJ1-6, with a weak D call TRBD1 (6 bases). The CDR3 is made up of 15 amino acids. V lost 4 bases, J lost 6 bases, and 13 bases lay in between. Looked up from germline, CDR1 is MGHDK and CDR2 is SYGVNS. CDR3 in DNA: TGTGCCAGCAGTGTACGGGGAGGGGGTAATTCACCCCTCCACTTT. Encoded protein: CASSVRGGGNSPLHF. Full variable domain (missing parts from reference TRBV25-1 and TRBJ1-6): EADIYQTPRYLVIGTGKKITLECSQTMGHDKMYWYQQDPGMELHLIHYSYGVNSTEKGDLSSESTVSRIRTEHFPLTLESARPSHTSQYLCASSVRGGGNSPLHFGNGTRLTVT.

The V gene is TRBV6-5, the J gene TRBJ1-2; D gene uncertain. The CDR3 covers 12 residues. The germline CDR1 and CDR2 sequences are MNHEY and SVGAGI. V shed 5 bases and J shed 5 bases, with 9 bases lying between them. The CDR3 reads CASSREWYGYTF. The CDR3 nucleotides read TGTGCCAGCAGTCGAGAGTGGTATGGCTACACCTTC.

This chain links TRBV6-6 with TRBJ2-1; 7 positions match TRBD2. V lost 7 bases and J lost 4; bases outside the gene matches: 10. The CDR3 sequence is 15 residues long. Germline CDR1 MNHNY, CDR2 SVGAGI (reference sequence). The CDR3 here is CASTYEGLLYNEQFF. In DNA form, the CDR3 reads TGTGCCAGCACCTACGAGGGACTACTTTACAATGAGCAGTTCTTC.

The chain uses TRBV6-5 and TRBJ2-7, with 10 bases that match TRBD2. The CDR3 runs 15 residues. Germline-derived CDR1 and CDR2 are MNHEY and SVGAGI. V dropped 6 bases and J dropped 4; count of bases not matched to a gene: 9. The CDR3 DNA reads as TGTGCCAGCAGCCTTAGCGGGGGGCACCTATACGAGCAGTACTTC. It translates to CASSLSGGHLYEQYF.

This clone was seen once. The V and J genes are TRBV9 and TRBJ2-2; a possible D gene is TRBD1 (7 bases). Trimming took off 7 bases at V and 7 bases at J, with 17 bases between the two ends. Germline V gene sequence: CDR1 SGDLS, CDR2 YYNGEE. CDR3 length equals 14 residues. The CDR3 spells CASRNQGGDGELFF. For the CDR3, the DNA is TGTGCCAGCCGGAACCAGGGGGGAGACGGGGAGCTGTTTTTT.

A single count supports this clone. This sequence joins TRBV14 and TRBJ2-1; 10 bases are shared with TRBD2. Germline lookup yields CDR1 SGHDN and CDR2 FVKESK. The CDR3 length is 16 residues. V lost 4 bases and J lost 4; bases outside the gene matches: 7. The CDR3 nucleotides are TGTGCCAGCAGCCCGCTAGCGGGAGAGAGTTACAATGAGCAGTTCTTC. It translates to CASSPLAGESYNEQFF.

This clone was detected once. The rearrangement uses TRBV20-1 and TRBJ1-2; D is unclear. The germline V gene encodes CDR1 DFQATT and CDR2 SNEGSKA (reference sequence). V shed 3 bases and J shed 8 bases, with 22 bases lying between them. The CDR3 is made up of 15 amino acids. The CDR3: CSASDGPRGVYGYTF. CDR3 nucleotide sequence: TGCAGTGCTAGTGACGGACCCCGGGGTGTGTACGGCTACACCTTC.

V gene TRBV11-1 combines with J gene TRBJ2-1; TRBD2 matches at 8 bases. CDR3 length: 17 residues. Germline CDR1 SGHAT, CDR2 FQDESV (reference sequence). Trimming took 0 bases from V and 5 from J; bases not matched to a gene: 9. CDR3 nucleotide sequence: TGTGCCAGCAGCTTAGCGCTGGCGGGAGGAGGCAACAATGAGCAGTTCTTC. This gives the protein CASSLALAGGGNNEQFF. Complete variable domain (other parts from reference TRBV11-1 and TRBJ2-1): EAEVAQSPRYKITEKSQAVAFWCDPISGHATLYWYRQILGQGPELLVQFQDESVVDDSQLPKDRFSAERLKGVDSTLKIQPAELGDSAMYLCASSLALAGGGNNEQFFGPGTRLTVL.